The rows below give T cell receptor beta chains drawn from one sample of a study of a mutant IDH1 vaccine in newly diagnosed glioma. Their target antigens are unknown. The repertoire was sequenced with immunoSEQ multiplex PCR; TCRdb's copy has only in-frame clones and lacks some. The top ten clones hold about 15% of a sample with 35,000 to 45,000 clones, about four fifths of them seen once. The source material was peripheral blood mononuclear cells (PBMCs), sampled from a glioma patient whose treatment included an IDH1 peptide vaccine. These receptor sequences come from a woman aged 30 to 39 with glioma. Some clones in this sample may be carry-over from other donors' samples. Both conserved end residues are part of each CDR3. D genes are given only for firm matches. Size is stated for part of the rows, as once, few or many counts, or as a class when the clone is expanded.

abundance,v_gene,j_gene,d_gene,CDR3nt,CDR3aa
NA,TRBV12-5,TRBJ2-4,TRBD1,TGTGCTAGTGGTTTGGGCCGGGACAGGCTAAGTAGAGCCAAAAACATTCAGTACTTC,CASGLGRDRLSRAKNIQYF
NA,TRBV4-1,TRBJ1-5,NA,TGCGCCAGCAGCCAAGATCTGAGTACCAATCAGCCCCAGCATTTT,CASSQDLSTNQPQHF
NA,TRBV30,TRBJ1-3,TRBD1,TGTGCCTGGAGTGTACAGACAGGGGGAGCTGGAAACACCATATATTTT,CAWSVQTGGAGNTIYF
NA,TRBV19,TRBJ1-2,NA,TGTGCCAGTAGTCCTCGGACACTCTATGGCTACACCTTC,CASSPRTLYGYTF
few,TRBV18,TRBJ1-4,NA,TGTGCCAGCTCACCAAGCGGTGAAAAACTGTTTTTT,CASSPSGEKLFF
NA,TRBV27,TRBJ1-5,TRBD1,TGTGCCAGCAGGACGGCAGGGGGCAATTCGGGGCCCCAGCATTTT,CASRTAGGNSGPQHF
NA,TRBV5-6,TRBJ2-5,TRBD2,TGTGCCAGCAGCTTCGGGGGAGGGGAGGGAGAGACCCAGTACTTC,CASSFGGGEGETQYF
NA,TRBV7-9,TRBJ2-5,TRBD1,TGTGCCAGCAGCCGGGACAGGGACGTTTGGTCCCACCAAGAGACCCAGTACTTC,CASSRDRDVWSHQETQYF
NA,TRBV6-5,TRBJ2-1,NA,TGTGCCAGCAGTTACTCGAGGGGGAGGGCCCTCGGGGAGCAGTTCTTC,CASSYSRGRALGEQFF
NA,TRBV7-2,TRBJ2-1,NA,TGTGCCAGCAGCTTAGATACGGGGGCGTCCTACAATGAGCAGTTCTTC,CASSLDTGASYNEQFF